This T cell receptor (beta chain) was found in a study of blood T cell repertoires in COVID-19. The participants were between 18 and 89 years old and came from under 25 US areas. Cohorts were based on clinical histories the participants reported. CDR3 length: 15 amino acids. Losses at the gene ends were 6 bases for V and 2 bases for J; bases not matched to a gene: 7. Germline V gives CDR1 ENHRY, CDR2 SYGVKD. Data came from immunoSEQ multiplex PCR; TCRdb stores just in-frame clones and leaves some out. Found here are a few hundred thousand clones, approximately 90% of them singletons; the top ten hold over 8%.

This TCR came from a woman between 40 and 55 years old who had recovered from COVID-19. V and J are TRBV10-3 and TRBJ1-5; TRBD1 matches 7 bases. Specimen: PBMCs or T cells enriched from blood (not recorded which). The DNA of the CDR3 is TGTGCCATCAGAGACGAGGGGGCGGGCAATCAGCCCCAGCATTTT. Translation gives CAIRDEGAGNQPQHF.